This T cell receptor (beta chain) was obtained from a study of T-cell reconstitution after alpha-beta-depleted transplantation in children. General observations from the study: Surviving recipient T cells and thymic progenitors accounted for the high day-60 TCRbeta diversity observed in some patients.

Preparation of the TCRbeta library was carried out with unique molecular identifiers. Using its own MiXCR run on the PCR reads, TCRdb lists one record per CDR3 protein. In the table there are around 450,000 distinct CDR3 sequences, about 17% of which are singletons. This clonotype has a handful of counts. What it recognizes is unknown. The CDR3 totals 13 residues. The V and J ends lost 2 bases and 7 bases, in that order; junction bases with no gene match: 4. The chain joins TRBV12-3 or TRBV12-4 to TRBJ1-2, with 7 bases that match TRBD1. The material sequenced was PBMCs, mostly from graft donor cells, taken 360 days after TCRalphabeta/CD19-depleted stem cell transplant. This TCR derives from a boy under three years old who had a stem cell transplant for Wiskott-Aldrich syndrome, so the T cells may come from the graft donor. CDR3 bases: TGTGCCAGCAGTTTAAGACAGGGAAGTGGCTACACCTTC. Protein: CASSLRQGSGYTF.